Listed here is a single TCR beta chain. This CDR3 is 16 amino acids long. Germline-derived CDR1 and CDR2 are KGHSH and LQKENI. The V and J ends lost 6 bases and 1 base respectively, with 18 bases between them. The data are from a study of blood T cell repertoires in COVID-19. In the original processing: Nucleated cell counts were estimated from reference gene primer amplification. Clones were read by immunoSEQ multiplex PCR, and TCRdb kept only the in-frame ones, dropping some. That table furnishes V, J and clone size, whereas the DNA furnished D and trimming. The data show about 230,000 clones, around 83% seen once.

The chain employs TRBV18 and TRBJ1-2; the D gene is possibly TRBD1 (6 bases). This sequence originates from a woman aged 45-60 years with acute or convalescent COVID-19. Sequenced material: peripheral blood. The CDR3 nucleotides are TGTGCCAGCTCGCCCGATCTGGACAGTCTTAACTATGGCTACACCTTC. Protein product: CASSPDLDSLNYGYTF.